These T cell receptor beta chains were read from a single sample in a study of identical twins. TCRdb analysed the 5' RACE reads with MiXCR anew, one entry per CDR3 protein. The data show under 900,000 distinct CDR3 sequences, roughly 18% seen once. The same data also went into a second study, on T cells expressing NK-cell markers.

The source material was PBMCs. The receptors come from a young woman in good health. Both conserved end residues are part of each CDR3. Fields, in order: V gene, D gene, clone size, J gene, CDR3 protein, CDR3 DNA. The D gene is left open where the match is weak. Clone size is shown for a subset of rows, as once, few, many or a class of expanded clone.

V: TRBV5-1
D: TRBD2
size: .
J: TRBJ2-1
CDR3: CASSLPSGKTGYNEQFF
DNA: TGCGCCAGCAGCTTGCCTAGCGGGAAGACTGGTTACAATGAGCAGTTCTTC

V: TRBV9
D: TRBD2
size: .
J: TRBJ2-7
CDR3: CASSVGPGGTYEQYF
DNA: TGTGCCAGCAGCGTAGGCCCGGGAGGGACCTACGAGCAGTACTTC

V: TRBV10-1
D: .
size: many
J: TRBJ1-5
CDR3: CASSEGGVQPQHF
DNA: TGCGCCAGCAGTGAGGGGGGGGTTCAGCCCCAGCATTTT

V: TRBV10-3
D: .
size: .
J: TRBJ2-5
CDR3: CAISEGYQETQYF
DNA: TGTGCCATCAGTGAAGGGTACCAAGAGACCCAGTACTTC

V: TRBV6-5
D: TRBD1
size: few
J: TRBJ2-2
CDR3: CASSYSRVGQGVTGELFF
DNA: TGTGCCAGCAGTTACTCGAGGGTGGGACAGGGGGTCACCGGGGAGCTGTTTTTT

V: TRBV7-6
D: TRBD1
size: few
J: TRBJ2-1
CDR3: CASSPDRGLGNEQFF
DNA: TGTGCCAGCAGCCCGGACAGGGGGCTCGGGAATGAGCAGTTCTTC

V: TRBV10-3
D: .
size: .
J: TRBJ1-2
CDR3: CAIRGQNYSNYGYTF
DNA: TGTGCCATCCGAGGACAGAACTACTCAAACTATGGCTACACCTTC

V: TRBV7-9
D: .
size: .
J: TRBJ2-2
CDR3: CASSLGPGTNTGELFF
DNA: TGTGCCAGCAGCTTAGGCCCAGGGACGAACACCGGGGAGCTGTTTTTT

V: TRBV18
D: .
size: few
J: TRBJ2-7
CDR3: CASSPGGGGEQYF
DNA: TGTGCCAGCTCACCTGGAGGGGGCGGCGAGCAGTACTTC

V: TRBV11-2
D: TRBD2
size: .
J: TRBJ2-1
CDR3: CASSPLGTSGRYNEQFF
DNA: TGTGCCAGCAGCCCCCTGGGGACTAGCGGAAGATACAATGAGCAGTTCTTC

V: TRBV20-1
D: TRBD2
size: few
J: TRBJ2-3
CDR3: CSAREASGGVTDTQYF
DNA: TGCAGTGCTAGAGAAGCTAGCGGGGGGGTTACAGATACGCAGTATTTT

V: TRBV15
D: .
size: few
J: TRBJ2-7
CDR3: CATSRDFPYEQYF
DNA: TGTGCCACCAGCAGAGATTTCCCCTACGAGCAGTACTTC

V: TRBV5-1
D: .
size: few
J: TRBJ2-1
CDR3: CASSTRGAREVNEQFF
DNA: TGCGCCAGCAGCACCCGAGGGGCCAGGGAGGTCAATGAGCAGTTCTTC

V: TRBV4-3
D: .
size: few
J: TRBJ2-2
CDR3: CASSQMDTTNTGELFF
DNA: TGCGCCAGCAGCCAAATGGACACAACGAACACCGGGGAGCTGTTTTTT

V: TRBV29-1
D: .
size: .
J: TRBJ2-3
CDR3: CSVEGGASGSDTQYF
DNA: TGCAGCGTGGAAGGAGGGGCCTCAGGTTCAGATACGCAGTATTTT

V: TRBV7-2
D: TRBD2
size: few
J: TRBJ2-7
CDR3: CASSLGLAGAGEQYF
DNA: TGTGCCAGCAGCTTGGGACTAGCGGGAGCGGGCGAGCAGTACTTC

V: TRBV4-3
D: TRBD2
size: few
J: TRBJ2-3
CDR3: CASSQDFGEGDTQYF
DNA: TGCGCCAGCAGCCAAGATTTTGGGGAGGGAGATACGCAGTATTTT

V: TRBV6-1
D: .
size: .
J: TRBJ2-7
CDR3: CASSIEGPYEQYF
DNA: TGTGCCAGCAGTATAGAAGGCCCCTACGAGCAGTACTTC

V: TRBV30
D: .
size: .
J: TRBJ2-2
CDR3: CAWSVDRTGELFF
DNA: TGTGCCTGGAGCGTCGATCGAACCGGGGAGCTGTTTTTT

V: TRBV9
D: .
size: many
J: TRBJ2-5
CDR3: CASSVGQASFETQYF
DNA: TGTGCCAGCAGCGTAGGACAGGCGTCGTTCGAGACCCAGTACTTC

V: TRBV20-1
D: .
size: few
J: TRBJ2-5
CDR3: CSATPGTRFGETQYF
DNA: TGCAGTGCTACCCCCGGGACTCGATTTGGGGAGACCCAGTACTTC

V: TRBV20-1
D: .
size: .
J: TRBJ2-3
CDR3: CSARWQGTSDTQYF
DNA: TGCAGTGCTAGGTGGCAGGGGACTTCAGATACGCAGTATTTT

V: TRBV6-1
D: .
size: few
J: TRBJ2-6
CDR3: CASSARFSGANVLTF
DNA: TGTGCCAGCAGTGCCCGGTTCTCTGGGGCCAACGTCCTGACTTTC

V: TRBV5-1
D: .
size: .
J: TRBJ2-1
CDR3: CASSRDRLNEQFF
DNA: TGCGCCAGCAGCCGTGACAGACTAAATGAGCAGTTCTTC

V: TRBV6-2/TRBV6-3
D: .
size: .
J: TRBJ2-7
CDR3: CASSLWREPYEQYF
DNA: TGTGCCAGCAGTCTTTGGCGGGAACCCTACGAGCAGTACTTC

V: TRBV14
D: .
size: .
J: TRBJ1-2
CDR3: CASSRESRGNYGYTF
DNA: TGTGCCAGCAGCCGAGAGAGCAGGGGAAACTATGGCTACACCTTC

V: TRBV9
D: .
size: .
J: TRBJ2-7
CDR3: CASSAWDAGYEQYF
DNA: TGTGCCAGCAGCGCTTGGGACGCAGGGTACGAGCAGTACTTC

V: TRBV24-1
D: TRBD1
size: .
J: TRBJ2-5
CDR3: CATSDTGQGLETQYF
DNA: TGTGCCACCAGTGATACGGGACAGGGTCTGGAGACCCAGTACTTC

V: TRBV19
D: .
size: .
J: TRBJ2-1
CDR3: CASSPARDNEQFF
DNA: TGTGCCAGTAGTCCGGCTAGAGACAATGAGCAGTTCTTC

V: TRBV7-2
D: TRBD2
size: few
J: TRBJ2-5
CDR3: CASSFALLAGSETQYF
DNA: TGTGCCAGCAGCTTTGCTCTACTAGCGGGGAGCGAGACCCAGTACTTC

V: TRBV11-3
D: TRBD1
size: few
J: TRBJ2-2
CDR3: CASSDMATGAGELFF
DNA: TGTGCCAGCAGCGATATGGCGACAGGGGCAGGGGAGCTGTTTTTT

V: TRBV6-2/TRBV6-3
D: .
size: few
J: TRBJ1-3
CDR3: CASSYGSGNTIYF
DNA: TGTGCCAGCAGTTACGGGTCTGGAAACACCATATATTTT

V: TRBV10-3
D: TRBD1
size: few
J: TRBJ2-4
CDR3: CASRGREANIQYF
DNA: TGTGCCAGCAGGGGGCGCGAGGCAAACATTCAGTACTTC

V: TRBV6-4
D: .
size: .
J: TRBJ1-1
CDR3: CASSAVQGNTEAFF
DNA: TGTGCCAGCAGTGCCGTACAGGGGAACACTGAAGCTTTCTTT

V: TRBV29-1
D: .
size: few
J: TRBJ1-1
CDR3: CSASSSFF
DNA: TGCAGCGCCAGTAGTTCTTTCTTT

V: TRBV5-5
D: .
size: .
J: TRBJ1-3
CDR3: CASSSSAPSGNTIYF
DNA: TGTGCCAGCAGCTCCTCGGCGCCCTCTGGAAACACCATATATTTT

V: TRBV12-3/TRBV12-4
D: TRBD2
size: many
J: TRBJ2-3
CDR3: CASSPNGGDTQYF
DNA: TGTGCCAGCAGCCCTAACGGGGGGGATACGCAGTATTTT

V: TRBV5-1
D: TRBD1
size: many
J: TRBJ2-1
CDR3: CASSLTDRENNEQFF
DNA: TGCGCCAGCAGCTTGACGGACAGGGAAAACAATGAGCAGTTCTTC

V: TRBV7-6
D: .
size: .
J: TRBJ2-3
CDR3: CASSLGVVTDTQYF
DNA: TGTGCCAGCAGCTTAGGGGTGGTGACAGATACGCAGTATTTT

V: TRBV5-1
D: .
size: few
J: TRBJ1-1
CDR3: CASSLVGISTEAFF
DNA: TGCGCCAGCAGCTTGGTTGGAATCTCCACTGAAGCTTTCTTT

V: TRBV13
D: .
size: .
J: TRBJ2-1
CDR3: CASSLGRGVLDEQFF
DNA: TGTGCCAGCAGCCTAGGAAGGGGGGTTCTGGATGAGCAGTTCTTC